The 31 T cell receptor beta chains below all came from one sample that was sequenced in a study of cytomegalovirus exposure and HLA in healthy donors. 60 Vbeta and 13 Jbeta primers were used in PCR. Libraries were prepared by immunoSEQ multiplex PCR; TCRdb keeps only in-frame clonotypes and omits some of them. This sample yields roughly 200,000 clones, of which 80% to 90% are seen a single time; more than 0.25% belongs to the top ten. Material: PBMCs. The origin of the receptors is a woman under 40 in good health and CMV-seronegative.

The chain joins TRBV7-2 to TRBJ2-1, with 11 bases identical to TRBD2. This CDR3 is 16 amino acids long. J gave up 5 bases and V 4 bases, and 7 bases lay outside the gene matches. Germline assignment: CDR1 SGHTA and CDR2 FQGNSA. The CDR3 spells CASSSPGTSGHNEQFF. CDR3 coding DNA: TGTGCCAGCAGCTCACCCGGGACTAGCGGTCACAATGAGCAGTTCTTC.

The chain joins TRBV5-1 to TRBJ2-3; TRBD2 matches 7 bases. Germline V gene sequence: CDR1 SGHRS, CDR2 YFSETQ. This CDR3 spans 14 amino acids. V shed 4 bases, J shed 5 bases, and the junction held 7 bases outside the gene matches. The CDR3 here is CASSPGGGLDTQYF. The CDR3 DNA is TGCGCCAGCAGCCCCGGCGGGGGACTAGATACGCAGTATTTT.

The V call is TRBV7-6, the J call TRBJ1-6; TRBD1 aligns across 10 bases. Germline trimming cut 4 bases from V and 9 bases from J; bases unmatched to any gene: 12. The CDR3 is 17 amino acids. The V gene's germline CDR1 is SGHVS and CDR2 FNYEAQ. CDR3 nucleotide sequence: TGTGCCAGCAGCTACCGGGACAGGGGAGGATCGGGTTCACCCCTCCACTTT. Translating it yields CASSYRDRGGSGSPLHF.

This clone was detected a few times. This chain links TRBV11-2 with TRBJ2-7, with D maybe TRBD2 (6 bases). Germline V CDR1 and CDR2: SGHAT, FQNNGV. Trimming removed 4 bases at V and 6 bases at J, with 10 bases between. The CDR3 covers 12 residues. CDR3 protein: CASSSHGGEQYF. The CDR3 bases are TGTGCCAGCAGCTCCCACGGGGGCGAGCAGTACTTC.

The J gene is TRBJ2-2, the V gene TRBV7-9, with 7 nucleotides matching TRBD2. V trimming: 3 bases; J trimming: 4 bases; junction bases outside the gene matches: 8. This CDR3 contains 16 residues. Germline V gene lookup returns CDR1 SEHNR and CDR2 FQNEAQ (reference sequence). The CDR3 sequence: CASSLASGTFTGELFF. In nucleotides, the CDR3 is TGTGCCAGCAGCTTGGCCAGCGGGACGTTCACCGGGGAGCTGTTTTTT.

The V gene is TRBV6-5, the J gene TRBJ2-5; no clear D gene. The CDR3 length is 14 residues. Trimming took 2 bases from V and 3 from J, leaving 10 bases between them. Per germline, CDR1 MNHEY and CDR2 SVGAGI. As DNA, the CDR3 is TGTGCCAGCAGTTACCCCGGTGCTGAAGAGACCCAGTACTTC. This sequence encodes CASSYPGAEETQYF.

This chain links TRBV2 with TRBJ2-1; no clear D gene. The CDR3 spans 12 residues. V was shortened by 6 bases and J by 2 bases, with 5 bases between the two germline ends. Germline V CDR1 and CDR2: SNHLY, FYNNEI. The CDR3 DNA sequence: TGTGCCAGCAGGGCCCCCTACAATGAGCAGTTCTTC. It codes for CASRAPYNEQFF.

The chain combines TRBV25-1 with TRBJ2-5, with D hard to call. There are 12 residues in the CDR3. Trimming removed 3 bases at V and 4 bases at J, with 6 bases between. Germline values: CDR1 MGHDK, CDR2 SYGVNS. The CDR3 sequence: CASSEERETQYF. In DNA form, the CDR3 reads TGTGCCAGCAGTGAGGAGCGAGAGACCCAGTACTTC.

CDR3 sequence reads: CAWNPWTGNEQYF. CDR3 nucleotide sequence: TGTGCCTGGAACCCCTGGACAGGGAACGAGCAGTACTTC. The rearrangement links TRBV30 to TRBJ2-7; 8 bases map to TRBD1. CDR3 length: 13 amino acids. Germline CDR1 is GTSNPN and CDR2 is SVGIG (reference sequence). V lost 4 bases, J lost 5 bases, and 7 bases stayed unmatched.

The CDR3 here is CASRVGILSQETQYF. In DNA form, the CDR3 reads TGTGCCAGCAGGGTGGGCATTTTGTCCCAAGAGACCCAGTACTTC. The chain has TRBV2 and TRBJ2-5; no definite D call. The CDR3 runs to 15 residues. V was cut by 6 bases and J by 1 base, with 15 bases left in between. The germline CDR1 and CDR2 sequences are SNHLY and FYNNEI.

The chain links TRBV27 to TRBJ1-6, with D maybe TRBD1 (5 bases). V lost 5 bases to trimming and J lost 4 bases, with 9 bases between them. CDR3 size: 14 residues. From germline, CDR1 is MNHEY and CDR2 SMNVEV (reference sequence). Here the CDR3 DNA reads TGTGCCAGCAGTCCGGGGGGTTATAATTCACCCCTCCACTTT. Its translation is CASSPGGYNSPLHF.

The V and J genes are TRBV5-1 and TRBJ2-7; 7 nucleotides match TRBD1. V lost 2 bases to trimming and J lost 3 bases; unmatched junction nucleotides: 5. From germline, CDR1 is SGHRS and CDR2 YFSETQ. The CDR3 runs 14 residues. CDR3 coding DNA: TGCGCCAGCAGCTTACAGGGGCCCCTCTACGAGCAGTACTTC. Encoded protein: CASSLQGPLYEQYF.

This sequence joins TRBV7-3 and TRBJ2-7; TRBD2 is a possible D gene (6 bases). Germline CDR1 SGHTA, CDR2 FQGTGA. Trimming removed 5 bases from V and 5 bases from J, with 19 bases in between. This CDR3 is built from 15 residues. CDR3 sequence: CASSAQGGEVDEQYF. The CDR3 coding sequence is TGTGCCAGCAGCGCTCAGGGCGGGGAGGTAGACGAGCAGTACTTC.

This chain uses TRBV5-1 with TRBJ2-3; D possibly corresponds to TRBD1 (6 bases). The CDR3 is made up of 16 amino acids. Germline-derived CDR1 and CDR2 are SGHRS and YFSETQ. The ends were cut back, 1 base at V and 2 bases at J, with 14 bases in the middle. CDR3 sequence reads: CASSLFRQALTDTQYF. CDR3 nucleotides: TGCGCCAGCAGCTTGTTCCGACAGGCCCTCACAGATACGCAGTATTTT.

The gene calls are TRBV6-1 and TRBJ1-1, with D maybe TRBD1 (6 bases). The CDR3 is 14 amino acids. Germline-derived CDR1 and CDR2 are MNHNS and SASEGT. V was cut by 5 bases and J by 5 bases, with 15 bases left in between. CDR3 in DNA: TGTGCCAGCAGTTCTACGGGAGGGGGGACTGAAGCTTTCTTT. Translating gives CASSSTGGGTEAFF.

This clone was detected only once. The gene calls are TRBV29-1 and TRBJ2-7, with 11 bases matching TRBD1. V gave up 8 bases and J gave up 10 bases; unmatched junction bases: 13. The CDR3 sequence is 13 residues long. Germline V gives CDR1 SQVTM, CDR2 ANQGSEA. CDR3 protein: CSIGDRGGTYQYF. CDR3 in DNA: TGCAGCATAGGGGACAGGGGGGGAACGTACCAGTACTTC.

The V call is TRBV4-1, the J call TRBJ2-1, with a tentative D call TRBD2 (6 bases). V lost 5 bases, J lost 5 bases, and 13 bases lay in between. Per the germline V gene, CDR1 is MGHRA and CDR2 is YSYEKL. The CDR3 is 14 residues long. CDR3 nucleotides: TGCGCCAGCAGCAAAAGCGGGCTCGACAATGAGCAGTTCTTC. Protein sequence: CASSKSGLDNEQFF.

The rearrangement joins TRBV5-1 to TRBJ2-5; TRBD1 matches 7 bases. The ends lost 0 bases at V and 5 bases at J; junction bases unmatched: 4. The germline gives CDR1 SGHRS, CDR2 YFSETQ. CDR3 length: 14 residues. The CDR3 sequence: CASSLDRGEETQYF. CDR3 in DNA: TGCGCCAGCAGCTTGGACAGGGGCGAGGAGACCCAGTACTTC.

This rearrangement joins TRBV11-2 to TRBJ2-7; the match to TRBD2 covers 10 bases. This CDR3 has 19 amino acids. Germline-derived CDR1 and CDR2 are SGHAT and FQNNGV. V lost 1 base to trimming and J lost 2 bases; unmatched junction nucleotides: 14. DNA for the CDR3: TGTGCCAGCAGCTTAGGACTAGCGGGTGGATGGGCCGCGGCCTACGAGCAGTACTTC. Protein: CASSLGLAGGWAAAYEQYF.

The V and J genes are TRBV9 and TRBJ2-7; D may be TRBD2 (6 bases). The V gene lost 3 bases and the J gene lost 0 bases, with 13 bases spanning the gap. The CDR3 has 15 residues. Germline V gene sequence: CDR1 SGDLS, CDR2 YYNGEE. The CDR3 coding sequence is TGTGCCAGCAGCGGTGGAGACGGGAGCTCCTACGAGCAGTACTTC. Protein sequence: CASSGGDGSSYEQYF.

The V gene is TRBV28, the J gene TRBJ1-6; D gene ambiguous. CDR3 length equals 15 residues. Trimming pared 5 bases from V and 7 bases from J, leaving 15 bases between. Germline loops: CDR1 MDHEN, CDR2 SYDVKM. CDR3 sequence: CASSKQRPGNSPLHF. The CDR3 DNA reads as TGTGCCAGCAGTAAACAAAGACCGGGGAATTCACCCCTCCACTTT.

The CDR3: CASSATTSGGAFTGELFF. CDR3 DNA sequence: TGTGCCAGCAGTGCAACCACTAGCGGGGGGGCCTTCACCGGGGAGCTGTTTTTT. The chain joins TRBV2 to TRBJ2-2; 13 bases map to TRBD2. Germline V gene sequence: CDR1 SNHLY, CDR2 FYNNEI. The CDR3 totals 18 residues. The trim removed 4 bases at V and 4 bases at J, leaving 9 bases unmatched.

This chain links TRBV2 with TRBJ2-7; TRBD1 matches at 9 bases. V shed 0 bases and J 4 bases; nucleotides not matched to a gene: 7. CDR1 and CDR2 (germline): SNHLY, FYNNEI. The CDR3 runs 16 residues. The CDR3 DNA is TGTGCCAGCAGTGAAGCGTACCCGGACAGGGGATACGAGCAGTACTTC. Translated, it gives CASSEAYPDRGYEQYF.

CDR3 in DNA: TGTGCCAGCAGCCCCGGACAGAAGAACACCGGGGAGCTGTTTTTT. Its protein product is CASSPGQKNTGELFF. The V and J genes are TRBV11-1 and TRBJ2-2, with D tentatively TRBD1 (6 bases). Germline V gene sequence: CDR1 SGHAT, CDR2 FQDESV (reference sequence). The V gene lost 5 bases and the J gene lost 1 base, with 11 bases spanning the gap. The CDR3 is 15 residues long. Full variable domain (outside the CDR3, taken from reference TRBV11-1 and TRBJ2-2): EAEVAQSPRYKITEKSQAVAFWCDPISGHATLYWYRQILGQGPELLVQFQDESVVDDSQLPKDRFSAERLKGVDSTLKIQPAELGDSAMYLCASSPGQKNTGELFFGEGSRLTVL.

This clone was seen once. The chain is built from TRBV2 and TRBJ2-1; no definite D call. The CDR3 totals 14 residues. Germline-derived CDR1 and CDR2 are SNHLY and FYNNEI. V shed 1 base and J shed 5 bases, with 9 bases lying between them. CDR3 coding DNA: TGTGCCAGCAGTGAAGATGTCTATAACAATGAGCAGTTCTTC. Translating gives CASSEDVYNNEQFF.

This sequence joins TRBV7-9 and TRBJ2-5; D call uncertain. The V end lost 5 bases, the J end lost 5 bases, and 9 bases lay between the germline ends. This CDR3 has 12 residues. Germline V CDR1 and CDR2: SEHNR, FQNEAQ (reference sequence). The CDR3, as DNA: TGTGCCAGCAGCCCCGACTGGGAGACCCAGTACTTC. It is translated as CASSPDWETQYF. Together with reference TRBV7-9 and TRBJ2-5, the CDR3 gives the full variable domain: DTGVSQNPRHKITKRGQNVTFRCDPISEHNRLYWYRQTLGQGPEFLTYFQNEAQLEKSRLLSDRFSAERPKGSFSTLEIQRTEQGDSAMYLCASSPDWETQYFGPGTRLLVL.

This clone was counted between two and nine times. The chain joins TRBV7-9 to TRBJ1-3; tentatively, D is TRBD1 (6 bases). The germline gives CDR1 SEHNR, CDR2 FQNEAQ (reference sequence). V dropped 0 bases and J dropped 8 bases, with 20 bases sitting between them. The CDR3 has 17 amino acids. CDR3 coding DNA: TGTGCCAGCAGCTTAGCGGAGTTCTGGGGGCGAGGGGACACCATATATTTT. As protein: CASSLAEFWGRGDTIYF.

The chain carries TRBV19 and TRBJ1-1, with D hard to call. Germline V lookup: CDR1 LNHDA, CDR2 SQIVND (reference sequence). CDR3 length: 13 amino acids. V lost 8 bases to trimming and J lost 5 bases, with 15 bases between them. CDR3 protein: CASGEGRETEAFF. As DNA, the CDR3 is TGTGCCAGTGGGGAAGGTCGGGAAACTGAAGCTTTCTTT.

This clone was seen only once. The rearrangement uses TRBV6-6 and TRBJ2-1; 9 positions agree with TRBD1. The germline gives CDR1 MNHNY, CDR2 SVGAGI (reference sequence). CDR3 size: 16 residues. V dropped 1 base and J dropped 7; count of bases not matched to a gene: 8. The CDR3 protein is CASSYLRDRARNEQFF. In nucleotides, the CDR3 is TGTGCCAGCAGTTACTTACGGGACAGGGCTAGGAATGAGCAGTTCTTC.

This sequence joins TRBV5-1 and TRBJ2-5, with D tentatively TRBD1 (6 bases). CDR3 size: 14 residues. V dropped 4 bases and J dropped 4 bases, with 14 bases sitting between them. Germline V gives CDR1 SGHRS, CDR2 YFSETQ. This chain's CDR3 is CASSGSGARETQYF. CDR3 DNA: TGCGCCAGCAGCGGGTCAGGGGCAAGAGAGACCCAGTACTTC.

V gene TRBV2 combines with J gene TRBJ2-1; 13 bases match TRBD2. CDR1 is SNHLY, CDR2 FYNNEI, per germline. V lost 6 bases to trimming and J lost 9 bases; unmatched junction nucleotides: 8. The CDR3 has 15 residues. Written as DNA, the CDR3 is TGTGCCAGCAGGGGGGGGACTAGCGGGGCCGGTGAGCAGTTCTTC. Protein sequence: CASRGGTSGAGEQFF. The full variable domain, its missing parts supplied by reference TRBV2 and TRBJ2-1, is EPEVTQTPSHQVTQMGQEVILRCVPISNHLYFYWYRQILGQKVEFLVSFYNNEISEKSEIFDDQFSVERPDGSNFTLKIRSTKLEDSAMYFCASRGGTSGAGEQFFGPGTRLTVL.